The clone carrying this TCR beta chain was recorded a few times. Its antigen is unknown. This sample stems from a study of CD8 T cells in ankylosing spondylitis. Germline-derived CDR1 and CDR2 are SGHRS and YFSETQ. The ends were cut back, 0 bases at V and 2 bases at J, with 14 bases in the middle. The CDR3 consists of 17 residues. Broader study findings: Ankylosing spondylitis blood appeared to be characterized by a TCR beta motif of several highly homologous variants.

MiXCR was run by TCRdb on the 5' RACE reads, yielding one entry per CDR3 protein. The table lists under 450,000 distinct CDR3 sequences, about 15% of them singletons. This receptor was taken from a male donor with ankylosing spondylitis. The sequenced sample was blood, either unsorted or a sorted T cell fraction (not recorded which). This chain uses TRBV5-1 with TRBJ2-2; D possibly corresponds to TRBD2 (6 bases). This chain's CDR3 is CASSLVVLAENTGELFF. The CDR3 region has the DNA TGCGCCAGCAGCTTGGTGGTTTTAGCGGAAAACACCGGGGAGCTGTTTTTT.